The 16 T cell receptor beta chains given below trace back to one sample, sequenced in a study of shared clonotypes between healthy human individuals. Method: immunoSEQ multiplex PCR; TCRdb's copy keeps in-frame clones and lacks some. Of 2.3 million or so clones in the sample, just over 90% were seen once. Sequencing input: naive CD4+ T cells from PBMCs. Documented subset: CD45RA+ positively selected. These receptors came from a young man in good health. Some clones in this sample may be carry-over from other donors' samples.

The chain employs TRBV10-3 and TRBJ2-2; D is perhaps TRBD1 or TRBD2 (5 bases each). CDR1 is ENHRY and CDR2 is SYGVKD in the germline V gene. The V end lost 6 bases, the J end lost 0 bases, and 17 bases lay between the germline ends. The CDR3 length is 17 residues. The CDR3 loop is CAISTGTQAPNTGELFF. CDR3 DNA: TGTGCCATCAGCACTGGGACCCAGGCGCCGAACACCGGGGAGCTGTTTTTT.

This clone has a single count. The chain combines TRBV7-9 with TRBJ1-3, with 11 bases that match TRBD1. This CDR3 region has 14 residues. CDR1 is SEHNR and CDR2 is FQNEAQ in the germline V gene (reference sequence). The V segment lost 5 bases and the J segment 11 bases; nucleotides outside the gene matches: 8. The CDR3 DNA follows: TGTGCCAGCAGCATCGGACAGGGGGCGAGATCCATATATTTT. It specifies CASSIGQGARSIYF.

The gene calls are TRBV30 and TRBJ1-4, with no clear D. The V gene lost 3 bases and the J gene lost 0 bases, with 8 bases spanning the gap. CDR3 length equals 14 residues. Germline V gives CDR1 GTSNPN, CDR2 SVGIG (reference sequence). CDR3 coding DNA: TGTGCCTGGAGCGGCTGGGCAACTAATGAAAAACTGTTTTTT. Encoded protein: CAWSGWATNEKLFF.

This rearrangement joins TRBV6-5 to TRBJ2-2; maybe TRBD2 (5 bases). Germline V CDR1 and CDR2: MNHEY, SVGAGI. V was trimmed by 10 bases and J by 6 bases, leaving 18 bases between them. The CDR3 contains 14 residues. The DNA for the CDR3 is TGTGCCACCCAGCCGCACGGGGATGCCGGGGAGCTGTTTTTT. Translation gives CATQPHGDAGELFF.

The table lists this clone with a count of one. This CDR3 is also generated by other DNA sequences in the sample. The CDR3 reads CASSLAGLYEQYF. CDR3 coding DNA: TGTGCCAGCAGCTTAGCGGGGCTGTACGAGCAGTACTTC. The V and J genes are TRBV7-2 and TRBJ2-7; a possible D gene is TRBD1 (5 bases). V lost 0 bases to trimming and J lost 4 bases, with 7 bases between them. The CDR3 has 13 residues. Germline V lookup: CDR1 SGHTA, CDR2 FQGNSA.

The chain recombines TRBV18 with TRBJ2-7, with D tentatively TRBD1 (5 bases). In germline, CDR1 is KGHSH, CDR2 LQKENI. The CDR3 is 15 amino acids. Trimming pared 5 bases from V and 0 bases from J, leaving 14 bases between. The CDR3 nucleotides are TGTGCCAGCTCATCAGACAGACAGATCTCCTACGAGCAGTACTTC. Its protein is CASSSDRQISYEQYF.

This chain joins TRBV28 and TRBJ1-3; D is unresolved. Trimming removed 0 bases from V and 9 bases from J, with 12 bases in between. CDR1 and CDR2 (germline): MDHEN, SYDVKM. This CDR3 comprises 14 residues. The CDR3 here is CASSLWTVGSTIYF. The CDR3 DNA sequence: TGTGCCAGCAGTTTATGGACGGTGGGGTCCACCATATATTTT. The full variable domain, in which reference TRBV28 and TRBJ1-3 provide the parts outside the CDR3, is DVKVTQSSRYLVKRTGEKVFLECVQDMDHENMFWYRQDPGLGLRLIYFSYDVKMKEKGDIPEGYSVSREKKERFSLILESASTNQTSMYLCASSLWTVGSTIYFGEGSWLTVV.

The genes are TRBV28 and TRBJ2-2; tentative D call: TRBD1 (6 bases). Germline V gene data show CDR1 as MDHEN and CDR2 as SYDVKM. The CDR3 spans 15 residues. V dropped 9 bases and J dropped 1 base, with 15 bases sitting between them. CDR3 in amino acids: CASAVGHLNTGELFF. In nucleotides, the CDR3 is TGTGCCAGTGCGGTGGGACACTTGAACACCGGGGAGCTGTTTTTT.

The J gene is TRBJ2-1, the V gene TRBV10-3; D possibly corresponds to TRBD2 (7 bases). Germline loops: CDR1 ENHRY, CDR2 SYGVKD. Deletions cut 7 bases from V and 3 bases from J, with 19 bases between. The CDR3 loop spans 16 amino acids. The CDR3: CAITSLAGARYNEQFF. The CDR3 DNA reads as TGTGCCATCACCTCACTGGCGGGGGCGCGCTACAATGAGCAGTTCTTC.

The DNA for the CDR3 is TGTGCCTGGAGTCGAGCTTATAGCAATCAGCCCCAGCATTTT. This codes for CAWSRAYSNQPQHF. V is TRBV30 and J is TRBJ1-5, with D uncertain. Trimming removed 2 bases at V and 0 bases at J, with 8 bases between. CDR1 GTSNPN and CDR2 SVGIG come from the germline V gene (reference sequence). The CDR3 has 14 residues.

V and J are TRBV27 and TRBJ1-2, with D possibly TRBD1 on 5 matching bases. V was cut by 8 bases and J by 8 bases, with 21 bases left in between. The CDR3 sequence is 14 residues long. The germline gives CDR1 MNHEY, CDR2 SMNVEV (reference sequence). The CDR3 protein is CASAPFGADMGYTF. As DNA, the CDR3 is TGTGCCAGCGCGCCCTTCGGGGCTGACATGGGCTACACCTTC.

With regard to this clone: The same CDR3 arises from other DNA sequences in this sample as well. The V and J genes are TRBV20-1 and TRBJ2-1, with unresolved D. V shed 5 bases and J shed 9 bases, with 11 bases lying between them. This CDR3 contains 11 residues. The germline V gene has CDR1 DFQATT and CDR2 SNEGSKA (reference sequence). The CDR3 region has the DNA TGCAGTGCTGCCCGACGAGGTGAGCAGTTCTTC. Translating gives CSAARRGEQFF.

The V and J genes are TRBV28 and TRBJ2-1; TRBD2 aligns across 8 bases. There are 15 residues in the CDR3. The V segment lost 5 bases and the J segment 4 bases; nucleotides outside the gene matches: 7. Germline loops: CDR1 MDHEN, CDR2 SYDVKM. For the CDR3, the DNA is TGTGCCAGCAGTGTCGTAGCGGGGCGGTACAATGAGCAGTTCTTC. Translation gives CASSVVAGRYNEQFF. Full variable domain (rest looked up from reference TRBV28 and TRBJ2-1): DVKVTQSSRYLVKRTGEKVFLECVQDMDHENMFWYRQDPGLGLRLIYFSYDVKMKEKGDIPEGYSVSREKKERFSLILESASTNQTSMYLCASSVVAGRYNEQFFGPGTRLTVL.

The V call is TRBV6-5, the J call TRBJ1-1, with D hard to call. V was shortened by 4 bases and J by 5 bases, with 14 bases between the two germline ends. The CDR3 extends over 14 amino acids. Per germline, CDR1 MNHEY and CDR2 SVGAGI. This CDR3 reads CASSSNYLGTEAFF. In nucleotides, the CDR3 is TGTGCCAGCAGTTCTAATTACCTAGGTACTGAAGCTTTCTTT.

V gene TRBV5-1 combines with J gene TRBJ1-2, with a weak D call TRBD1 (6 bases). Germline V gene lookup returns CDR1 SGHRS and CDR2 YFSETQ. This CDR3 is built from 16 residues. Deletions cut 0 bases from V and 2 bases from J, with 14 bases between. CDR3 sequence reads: CASSLAPGQLNYGYTF. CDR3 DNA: TGCGCCAGCAGCTTGGCCCCGGGACAACTAAACTATGGCTACACCTTC.

Here the CDR3 DNA reads TGTGCCAGCAGCGTACGGCCAGGGGAGAGCTCTGGAAACACCATATATTTT. This translates into CASSVRPGESSGNTIYF. The gene calls are TRBV9 and TRBJ1-3, with D maybe TRBD1 (6 bases). The CDR3 runs to 17 residues. The germline gives CDR1 SGDLS, CDR2 YYNGEE. V lost 1 base, J lost 0 bases, and 14 bases lay in between. Full variable domain (missing parts from reference TRBV9 and TRBJ1-3): DSGVTQTPKHLITATGQRVTLRCSPRSGDLSVYWYQQSLDQGLQFLIQYYNGEERAKGNILERFSAQQFPDLHSELNLSSLELGDSALYFCASSVRPGESSGNTIYFGEGSWLTVV.